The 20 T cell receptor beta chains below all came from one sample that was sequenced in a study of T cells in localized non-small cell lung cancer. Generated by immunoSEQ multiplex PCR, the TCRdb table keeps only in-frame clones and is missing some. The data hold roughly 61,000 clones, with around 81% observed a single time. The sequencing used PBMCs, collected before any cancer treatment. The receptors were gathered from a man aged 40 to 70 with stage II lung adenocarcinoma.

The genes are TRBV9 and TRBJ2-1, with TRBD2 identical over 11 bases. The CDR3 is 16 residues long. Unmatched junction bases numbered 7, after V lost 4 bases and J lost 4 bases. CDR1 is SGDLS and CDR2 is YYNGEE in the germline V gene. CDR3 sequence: CASSSQLAGAYNEQFF. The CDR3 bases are TGTGCCAGCAGCTCCCAACTAGCGGGAGCTTACAATGAGCAGTTCTTC. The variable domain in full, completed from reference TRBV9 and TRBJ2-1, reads DSGVTQTPKHLITATGQRVTLRCSPRSGDLSVYWYQQSLDQGLQFLIQYYNGEERAKGNILERFSAQQFPDLHSELNLSSLELGDSALYFCASSSQLAGAYNEQFFGPGTRLTVL.

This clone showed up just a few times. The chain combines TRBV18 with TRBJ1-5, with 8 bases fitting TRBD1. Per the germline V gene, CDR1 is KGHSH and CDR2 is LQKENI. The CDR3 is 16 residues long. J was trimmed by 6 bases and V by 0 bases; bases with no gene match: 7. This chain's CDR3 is CASSPPIRGQSQPQHF. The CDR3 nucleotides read TGTGCCAGCTCACCACCGATCAGGGGGCAGAGTCAGCCCCAGCATTTT. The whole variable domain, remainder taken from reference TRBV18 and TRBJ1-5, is NAGVMQNPRHLVRRRGQEARLRCSPMKGHSHVYWYRQLPEEGLKFMVYLQKENIIDESGMPKERFSAEFPKEGPSILRIQQVVRGDSAAYFCASSPPIRGQSQPQHFGDGTRLSIL.

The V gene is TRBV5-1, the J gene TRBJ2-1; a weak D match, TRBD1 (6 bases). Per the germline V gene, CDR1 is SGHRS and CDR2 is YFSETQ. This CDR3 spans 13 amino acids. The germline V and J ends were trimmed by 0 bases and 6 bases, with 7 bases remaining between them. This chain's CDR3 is CASSLDRVNEQFF. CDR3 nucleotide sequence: TGCGCCAGCAGCTTGGACAGGGTCAATGAGCAGTTCTTC.

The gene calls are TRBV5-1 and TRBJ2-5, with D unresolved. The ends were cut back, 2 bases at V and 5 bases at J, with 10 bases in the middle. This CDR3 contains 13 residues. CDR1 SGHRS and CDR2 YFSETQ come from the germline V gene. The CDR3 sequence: CASSFGGGETQYF. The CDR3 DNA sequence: TGCGCCAGCAGCTTCGGTGGTGGGGAGACCCAGTACTTC.

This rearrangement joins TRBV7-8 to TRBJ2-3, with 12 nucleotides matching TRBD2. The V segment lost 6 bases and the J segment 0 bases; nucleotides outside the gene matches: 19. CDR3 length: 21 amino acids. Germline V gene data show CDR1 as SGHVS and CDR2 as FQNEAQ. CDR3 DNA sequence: TGTGCCAGCAGGGGGCTAGCGGGAGGGCCCGGGGATTTTCTTAGCACAGATACGCAGTATTTT. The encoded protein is CASRGLAGGPGDFLSTDTQYF.

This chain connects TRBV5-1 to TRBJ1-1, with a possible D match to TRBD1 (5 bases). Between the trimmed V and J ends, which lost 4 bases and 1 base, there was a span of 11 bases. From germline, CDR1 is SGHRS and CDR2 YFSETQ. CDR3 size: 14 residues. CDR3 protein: CASSPREANTEAFF. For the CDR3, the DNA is TGCGCCAGCAGCCCCAGGGAAGCGAACACTGAAGCTTTCTTT.

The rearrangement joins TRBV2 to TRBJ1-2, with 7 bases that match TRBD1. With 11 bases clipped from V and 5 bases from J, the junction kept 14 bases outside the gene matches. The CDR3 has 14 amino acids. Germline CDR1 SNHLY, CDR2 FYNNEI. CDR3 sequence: CAGSREGAGYGYTF. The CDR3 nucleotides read TGTGCCGGATCTCGGGAGGGGGCGGGATATGGCTACACCTTC.

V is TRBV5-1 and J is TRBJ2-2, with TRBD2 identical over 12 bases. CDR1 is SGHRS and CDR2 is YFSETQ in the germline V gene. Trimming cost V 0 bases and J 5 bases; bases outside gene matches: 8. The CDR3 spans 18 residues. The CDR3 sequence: CASSLETALAGGTGELFF. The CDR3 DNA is TGCGCCAGCAGCTTGGAAACAGCCCTAGCGGGAGGGACCGGGGAGCTGTTTTTT. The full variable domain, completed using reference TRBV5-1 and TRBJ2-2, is KAGVTQTPRYLIKTRGQQVTLSCSPISGHRSVSWYQQTPGQGLQFLFEYFSETQRNKGNFPGRFSGRQFSNSRSEMNVSTLELGDSALYLCASSLETALAGGTGELFFGEGSRLTVL.

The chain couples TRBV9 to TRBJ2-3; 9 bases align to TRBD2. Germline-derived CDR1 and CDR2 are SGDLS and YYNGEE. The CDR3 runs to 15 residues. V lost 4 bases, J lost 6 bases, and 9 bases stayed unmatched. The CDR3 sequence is CASSLGGRGLDTQYF. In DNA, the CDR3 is TGTGCCAGCAGCCTCGGCGGGAGGGGGTTGGATACGCAGTATTTT.

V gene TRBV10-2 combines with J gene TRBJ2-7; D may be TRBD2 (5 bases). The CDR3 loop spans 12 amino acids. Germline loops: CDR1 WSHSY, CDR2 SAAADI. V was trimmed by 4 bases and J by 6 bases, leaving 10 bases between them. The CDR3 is CASSGLSVEQYF. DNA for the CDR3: TGCGCCAGCAGTGGACTATCTGTCGAGCAGTACTTC.

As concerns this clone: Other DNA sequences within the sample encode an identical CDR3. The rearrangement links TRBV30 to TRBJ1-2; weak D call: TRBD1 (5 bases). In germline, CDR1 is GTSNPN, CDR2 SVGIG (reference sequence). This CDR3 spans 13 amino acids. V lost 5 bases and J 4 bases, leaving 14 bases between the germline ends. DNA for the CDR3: TGTGCCTGGGCCACCGGGACCGGCTATGGCTACACCTTC. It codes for CAWATGTGYGYTF.

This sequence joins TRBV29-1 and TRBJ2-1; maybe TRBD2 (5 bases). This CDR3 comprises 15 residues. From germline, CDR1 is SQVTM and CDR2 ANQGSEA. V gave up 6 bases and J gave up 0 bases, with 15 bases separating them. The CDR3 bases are TGCAGCGTCCCATCAAGCGGCCGCTCCTACAATGAGCAGTTCTTC. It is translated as CSVPSSGRSYNEQFF.

CDR3 sequence: CASSPGQGNNQPQHF. The CDR3 DNA reads TGTGCCAGCAGCCCCGGGCAGGGGAACAATCAGCCCCAGCATTTT. The rearrangement joins TRBV6-1 to TRBJ1-5; maybe TRBD1 (6 bases). Germline V gene sequence: CDR1 MNHNS, CDR2 SASEGT. Trimming left V 6 bases short and J 3 bases short, with 15 bases between. This CDR3 has 15 residues.

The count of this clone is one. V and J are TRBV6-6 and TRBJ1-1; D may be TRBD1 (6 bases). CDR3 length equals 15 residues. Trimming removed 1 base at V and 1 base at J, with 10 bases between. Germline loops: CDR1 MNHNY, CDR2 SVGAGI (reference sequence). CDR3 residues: CASSYFGGPNTEAFF. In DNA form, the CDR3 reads TGTGCCAGCAGTTACTTCGGGGGCCCGAACACTGAAGCTTTCTTT.

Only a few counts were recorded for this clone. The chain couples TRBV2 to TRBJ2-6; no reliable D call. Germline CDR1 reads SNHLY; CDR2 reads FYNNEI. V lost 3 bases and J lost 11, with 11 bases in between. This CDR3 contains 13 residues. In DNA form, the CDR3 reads TGTGCCAGCAGTGAGGGGTTAATTCACGTCCTGACTTTC. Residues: CASSEGLIHVLTF.

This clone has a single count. The CDR3 DNA follows: TGTGCCAGCAGCCGAGGGACAGGGGAATACCGCAATGAGCAGTTCTTC. This gives the protein CASSRGTGEYRNEQFF. The genes are TRBV7-8 and TRBJ2-1, with 10 bases identical to TRBD1. The CDR3 sequence is 16 residues long. V shed 5 bases and J 6 bases; nucleotides not matched to a gene: 10. Per germline, CDR1 SGHVS and CDR2 FQNEAQ. Full variable domain (rest looked up from reference TRBV7-8 and TRBJ2-1): GAGVSQSPRYKVAKRGQDVALRCDPISGHVSLFWYQQALGQGPEFLTYFQNEAQLDKSGLPSDRFFAERPEGSVSTLKIQRTQQEDSAVYLCASSRGTGEYRNEQFFGPGTRLTVL.

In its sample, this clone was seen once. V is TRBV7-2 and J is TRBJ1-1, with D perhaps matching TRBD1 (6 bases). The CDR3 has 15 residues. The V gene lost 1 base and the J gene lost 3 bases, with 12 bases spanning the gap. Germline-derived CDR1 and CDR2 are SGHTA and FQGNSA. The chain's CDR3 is CASSLGYRVDTEAFF. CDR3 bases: TGTGCCAGCAGCTTAGGGTACAGGGTGGACACTGAAGCTTTCTTT.

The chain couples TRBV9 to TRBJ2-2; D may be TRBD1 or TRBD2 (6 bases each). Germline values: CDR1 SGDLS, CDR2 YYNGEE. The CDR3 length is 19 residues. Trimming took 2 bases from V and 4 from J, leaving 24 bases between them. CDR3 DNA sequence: TGTGCCAGCAGCGTGCGTCCCGGGGGCGAGACGGTTAGCACCGGGGAGCTGTTTTTT. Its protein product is CASSVRPGGETVSTGELFF.

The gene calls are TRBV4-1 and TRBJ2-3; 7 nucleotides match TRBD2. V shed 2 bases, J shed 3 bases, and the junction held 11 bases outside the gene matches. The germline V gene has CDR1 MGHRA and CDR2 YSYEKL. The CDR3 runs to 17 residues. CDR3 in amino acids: CASSQSDGGGPTDTQYF. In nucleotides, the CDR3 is TGCGCCAGCAGCCAATCGGATGGGGGAGGGCCGACAGATACGCAGTATTTT.

DNA for the CDR3: TGTGCCAGCAGCCCTTTGACCGGGGAGCTGTTTTTT. This sequence encodes CASSPLTGELFF. The genes are TRBV5-6 and TRBJ2-2; D not resolved. This CDR3 comprises 12 residues. The ends were cut back, 4 bases at V and 5 bases at J, with 6 bases in the middle. The germline V gene encodes CDR1 SGHDT and CDR2 YYEEEE.